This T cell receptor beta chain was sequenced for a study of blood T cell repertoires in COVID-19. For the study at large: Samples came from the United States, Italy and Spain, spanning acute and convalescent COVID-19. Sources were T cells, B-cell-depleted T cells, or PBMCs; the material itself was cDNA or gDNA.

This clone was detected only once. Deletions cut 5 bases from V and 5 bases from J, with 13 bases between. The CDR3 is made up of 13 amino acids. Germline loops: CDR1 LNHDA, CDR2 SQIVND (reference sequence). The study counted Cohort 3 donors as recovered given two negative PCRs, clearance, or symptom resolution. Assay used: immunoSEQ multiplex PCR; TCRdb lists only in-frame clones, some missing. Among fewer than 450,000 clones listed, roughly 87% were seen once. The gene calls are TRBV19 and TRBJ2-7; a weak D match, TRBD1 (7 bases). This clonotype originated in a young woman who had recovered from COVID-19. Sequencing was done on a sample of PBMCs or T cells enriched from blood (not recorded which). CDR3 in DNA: TGTGCCAGTAGTCCAGGAGGGGGCAACGAGCAGTACTTC. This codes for CASSPGGGNEQYF. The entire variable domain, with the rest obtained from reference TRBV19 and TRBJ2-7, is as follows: DGGITQSPKYLFRKEGQNVTLSCEQNLNHDAMYWYRQDPGQGLRLIYYSQIVNDFQKGDIAEGYSVSREKKESFPLTVTSAQKNPTAFYLCASSPGGGNEQYFGPGTRLTVT.